One T cell receptor beta chain is described in this entry. Sequenced by immunoSEQ multiplex PCR; TCRdb stores in-frame clones only, minus some. The table lists 100,000 to 150,000 clones, roughly 83% of them singletons. This entry is derived from a study of blood T cell repertoires in COVID-19. V dropped 4 bases and J dropped 4 bases, with 14 bases sitting between them. The germline V gene encodes CDR1 MGHDK and CDR2 SYGVNS. The CDR3 extends over 16 amino acids. This chain uses TRBV25-1 with TRBJ1-6; a possible D gene is TRBD1 (5 bases). The sequenced material came from peripheral blood. The TCR comes from a woman aged 45 to 65 with acute or convalescent COVID-19. CDR3: CASSGGVGFYNSPLHF. Here the CDR3 DNA reads TGTGCCAGCAGTGGGGGGGTAGGGTTTTATAATTCACCCCTCCACTTT. The variable domain in full, with the rest retrieved from reference TRBV25-1 and TRBJ1-6, is EADIYQTPRYLVIGTGKKITLECSQTMGHDKMYWYQQDPGMELHLIHYSYGVNSTEKGDLSSESTVSRIRTEHFPLTLESARPSHTSQYLCASSGGVGFYNSPLHFGNGTRLTVT.